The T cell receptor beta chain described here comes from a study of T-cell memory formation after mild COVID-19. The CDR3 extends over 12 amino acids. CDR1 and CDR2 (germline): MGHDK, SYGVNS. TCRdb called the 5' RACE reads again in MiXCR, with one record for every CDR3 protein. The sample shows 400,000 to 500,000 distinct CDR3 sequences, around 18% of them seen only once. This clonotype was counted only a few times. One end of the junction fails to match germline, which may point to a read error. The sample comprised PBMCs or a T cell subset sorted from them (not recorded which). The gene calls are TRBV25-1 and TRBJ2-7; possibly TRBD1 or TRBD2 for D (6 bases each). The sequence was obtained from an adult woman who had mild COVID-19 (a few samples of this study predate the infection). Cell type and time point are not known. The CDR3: CASSGSLGGLNF. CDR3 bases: TGTGCCAGCAGTGGTTCGTTGGGGGGCTTGAACTTC.